One and the same sample provided the 16 T cell receptor beta chains below, sequenced in a study of blood T cell repertoires in COVID-19. TCRdb keeps only in-frame clones here, not all; method: immunoSEQ multiplex PCR. The sample contains more than 200,000 clones, about nine tenths of which appear only once. Sequencing was carried out using peripheral blood. These TCRs come from a woman aged 45-59 years with acute or convalescent COVID-19.

The chain has TRBV2 and TRBJ2-1, with TRBD2 identical over 13 bases. Germline V gene sequence: CDR1 SNHLY, CDR2 FYNNEI. The CDR3 covers 15 residues. V lost 7 bases to trimming and J lost 6 bases; unmatched junction nucleotides: 6. Written as DNA, the CDR3 is TGTGCCAGCATCTCACTAGCGGGAGGGCCCAATGAGCAGTTCTTC. Amino acids: CASISLAGGPNEQFF.

V usage is TRBV18 and J usage is TRBJ1-1; D call uncertain. Trimming removed 4 bases from V and 1 base from J, with 10 bases in between. The germline V gene encodes CDR1 KGHSH and CDR2 LQKENI. CDR3 length equals 14 residues. In DNA, the CDR3 is TGTGCCAGCTCACTAAATCGGGGGAACACTGAAGCTTTCTTT. Its translation: CASSLNRGNTEAFF.

About this clone: This CDR3 is also generated by other DNA sequences in the sample. This chain connects TRBV28 to TRBJ2-5; D possibly corresponds to TRBD2 (6 bases). This CDR3 is 13 amino acids long. Trimming took off 4 bases at V and 2 bases at J, with 8 bases between the two ends. Per the germline V gene, CDR1 is MDHEN and CDR2 is SYDVKM. CDR3 nucleotide sequence: TGTGCCAGCAGTTCTGGACTACAAGAGACCCAGTACTTC. This sequence encodes CASSSGLQETQYF.

The gene calls are TRBV28 and TRBJ1-4; a weak D match, TRBD1 (6 bases). The ends were cut back, 8 bases at V and 5 bases at J, with 15 bases in the middle. CDR1 and CDR2 (germline): MDHEN, SYDVKM. This CDR3 region has 14 residues. The CDR3, as DNA: TGTGCCAGCTACGCCGGGACACCAAATGAAAAACTGTTTTTT. It translates to CASYAGTPNEKLFF.

The chain carries TRBV18 and TRBJ2-1, with D perhaps TRBD2 (6 bases). Germline lookup yields CDR1 KGHSH and CDR2 LQKENI. The CDR3 loop spans 15 amino acids. Deletions cut 3 bases from V and 8 bases from J, with 17 bases between. This CDR3 is CASSPSGVAVDEQFF. CDR3 sequence (DNA): TGTGCCAGCTCACCTTCGGGGGTGGCAGTCGATGAGCAGTTCTTC.

The chain employs TRBV2 and TRBJ2-7; D is unclear. This CDR3 has 11 residues. Germline CDR1 is SNHLY and CDR2 is FYNNEI. V was cut by 6 bases and J by 0 bases, with 3 bases left in between. CDR3 DNA sequence: TGTGCCAGCAGCTCCTCCTACGAGCAGTACTTC. This gives the protein CASSSSYEQYF.

The rearrangement uses TRBV6-2 or TRBV6-3 and TRBJ1-2, with D hard to call. The CDR3 length is 13 residues. Trimming took off 5 bases at V and 1 base at J, with 8 bases between the two ends. Germline lookup yields CDR1 MNHEY and CDR2 SVGEGT. CDR3 DNA: TGTGCCAGCAGTCGCAGCGGTAACTATGGCTACACCTTC. This encodes CASSRSGNYGYTF.

The V call is TRBV11-2, the J call TRBJ2-5, with unresolved D. CDR1 and CDR2 (germline): SGHAT, FQNNGV. The CDR3 totals 13 residues. With 2 bases removed from V and 5 bases from J, the gap between germline ends came to 9 bases. In DNA form, the CDR3 reads TGTGCCAGCAGCTTACAGGTCGTGGAGACCCAGTACTTC. Encoded protein: CASSLQVVETQYF.

This clone was seen a few times. The chain combines TRBV24-1 with TRBJ2-2; TRBD1 matches 7 bases. From germline, CDR1 is KGHDR and CDR2 SFDVKD. This CDR3 has 14 residues. V dropped 7 bases and J dropped 0; count of bases not matched to a gene: 1. The CDR3 region has the DNA TGTGCCACCAGGGGGACAGCGAACACCGGGGAGCTGTTTTTT. It is translated as CATRGTANTGELFF.

J is TRBJ1-4 and V is TRBV7-7; TRBD1 might be the D (5 bases). The germline V gene encodes CDR1 SSHAT and CDR2 FNYEAQ (reference sequence). The CDR3 consists of 15 residues. Trimming took off 1 base at V and 8 bases at J, with 14 bases between the two ends. The CDR3 DNA reads TGTGCCAGCAGCTTAGGAAACAGACGGGGGGAAAAACTGTTTTTT. Amino acid sequence: CASSLGNRRGEKLFF.

This clone was seen a single time. The chain combines TRBV6-1 with TRBJ2-1; no clear D. The CDR3 extends over 15 amino acids. V was pared by 1 base and J by 4 bases, with 11 bases between. Germline V CDR1 and CDR2: MNHNS, SASEGT. The CDR3 sequence: CASSEVVSDYNEQFF. The CDR3 region has the DNA TGTGCCAGCAGTGAAGTAGTAAGCGATTACAATGAGCAGTTCTTC.

The chain employs TRBV7-8 and TRBJ1-5; D is possibly TRBD1 (5 bases). The V and J ends lost 1 base and 5 bases respectively, with 12 bases between them. The CDR3 is made up of 15 amino acids. The germline gives CDR1 SGHVS, CDR2 FQNEAQ. The CDR3: CASSLGGAYYQPQHF. The CDR3 DNA reads TGTGCCAGCAGCTTAGGTGGGGCGTACTATCAGCCCCAGCATTTT.

The rearrangement joins TRBV7-9 to TRBJ2-1; TRBD1 aligns across 11 bases. J gave up 9 bases and V 4 bases, and 8 bases lay outside the gene matches. CDR1 and CDR2 from the germline V gene are SEHNR and FQNEAQ (reference sequence). The length of the CDR3 is 15 residues. The CDR3 nucleotides read TGTGCCAGCAGCTCATCGGGACAGGGGGGCAGTGAGCAGTTCTTC. This codes for CASSSSGQGGSEQFF. Looking up the rest from reference TRBV7-9 and TRBJ2-1 gives the full variable domain: DTGVSQNPRHKITKRGQNVTFRCDPISEHNRLYWYRQTLGQGPEFLTYFQNEAQLEKSRLLSDRFSAERPKGSFSTLEIQRTEQGDSAMYLCASSSSGQGGSEQFFGPGTRLTVL.

The CDR3 DNA reads TGTGCCAGCAGCTCCCCAGGAAACAATGAGCAGTTCTTC. Protein sequence: CASSSPGNNEQFF. This chain connects TRBV11-2 to TRBJ2-1, with D uncertain. Trimming took off 4 bases at V and 5 bases at J, with 9 bases between the two ends. CDR1 and CDR2 from the germline V gene are SGHAT and FQNNGV. CDR3 size: 13 residues.

This chain uses TRBV7-2 with TRBJ2-7; 7 bases are a match to TRBD1. V was clipped by 4 bases and J by 4 bases; unmatched bases: 10. Germline-derived CDR1 and CDR2 are SGHTA and FQGNSA. The length of the CDR3 is 15 residues. CDR3 in amino acids: CASSSGDRVGYEQYF. In DNA, the CDR3 is TGTGCCAGCAGCTCCGGAGACAGGGTTGGATACGAGCAGTACTTC.

The rearrangement links TRBV27 to TRBJ2-6; D is unresolved. The ends were cut back, 1 base at V and 0 bases at J, with 4 bases in the middle. Germline V gives CDR1 MNHEY, CDR2 SMNVEV (reference sequence). CDR3 length: 15 residues. DNA for the CDR3: TGTGCCAGCAGTTTATGGAGCTCTGGGGCCAACGTCCTGACTTTC. It encodes CASSLWSSGANVLTF.